The 19 T cell receptor beta chains presented below share a single source sample, sequenced in a study of breast tumors, draining lymph nodes, adjacent tissues. The lymph nodes were axillary draining lymph nodes from breast cancer patients. TCRdb passed the multiplex PCR reads through MiXCR, listing each CDR3 protein once. The repertoire holds some 120,000 distinct CDR3 sequences, with 15% to 20% as singletons. Sequenced: axillary lymph node tissue. These receptors came from a female donor with breast cancer. Some clones in this sample may be carry-over from other donors' samples.

This clonotype was seen many times. This chain connects TRBV5-1 to TRBJ1-2, with 7 bases fitting TRBD1. Germline lookup yields CDR1 SGHRS and CDR2 YFSETQ. The CDR3 sequence is 14 residues long. V shed 4 bases, J shed 0 bases, and the junction held 3 bases outside the gene matches. Here the CDR3 reads CASSPGQSNYGYTF. Here the CDR3 DNA reads TGCGCCAGCAGCCCGGGACAGTCTAACTATGGCTACACCTTC.

This clonotype came up many times. The rearrangement joins TRBV15 to TRBJ2-5; D not certain. There are 17 residues in the CDR3. Germline CDR1 is LNHNV and CDR2 is YYDKDF (reference sequence). V dropped 3 bases and J dropped 1 base, with 18 bases sitting between them. CDR3 DNA: TGTGCCACCAGCAGGGGAAAAAGGACCGTAGCCCAAGAGACCCAGTACTTC. Encoded protein: CATSRGKRTVAQETQYF. The whole variable domain, remainder taken from reference TRBV15 and TRBJ2-5, is DAMVIQNPRYQVTQFGKPVTLSCSQTLNHNVMYWYQQKSSQAPKLLFHYYDKDFNNEADTPDNFQSRRPNTSFCFLDIRSPGLGDTAMYLCATSRGKRTVAQETQYFGPGTRLLVL.

This clonotype has at least ten counts. V usage is TRBV24-1 and J usage is TRBJ2-3, with 9 bases that match TRBD1. Germline V gives CDR1 KGHDR, CDR2 SFDVKD. Losses at the gene ends were 4 bases for V and 4 bases for J; bases not matched to a gene: 8. This CDR3 is 16 amino acids long. The CDR3 spells CATSDPGQGRSDTQYF. For the CDR3, the DNA is TGTGCCACCAGTGACCCAGGACAGGGGAGGTCAGATACGCAGTATTTT.

The V call is TRBV28, the J call TRBJ2-7, with D unresolved. Deletions cut 5 bases from V and 4 bases from J, with 21 bases between. Per the germline V gene, CDR1 is MDHEN and CDR2 is SYDVKM. The CDR3 length is 16 residues. The CDR3 spells CASSGQRITFGYEQYF. CDR3 sequence (DNA): TGTGCCAGCAGTGGCCAGAGAATTACGTTTGGATACGAGCAGTACTTC.

Note on this clonotype: It may be a read error: a sequence one base away is much more abundant. The chain is built from TRBV28 and TRBJ2-7; either TRBD1 or TRBD2 may supply D (5 bases each). There are 14 residues in the CDR3. The germline V gene encodes CDR1 MDHEN and CDR2 SYDVKM. The V and J ends lost 6 bases and 6 bases respectively, with 18 bases between them. DNA of the CDR3: TGTGCCAGCAGCAACTCGGGACCATCTTCCGAGCAGTACTTC. Translated, it gives CASSNSGPSSEQYF. Drawing the rest from reference TRBV28 and TRBJ2-7, the complete variable domain is DVKVTQSSRYLVKRTGEKVFLECVQDMDHENMFWYRQDPGLGLRLIYFSYDVKMKEKGDIPEGYSVSREKKERFSLILESASTNQTSMYLCASSNSGPSSEQYFGPGTRLTVT.

As to this clonotype: A much larger clone sits a single nucleotide away, making a read error possible. The chain uses TRBV7-2 and TRBJ2-1; D uncertain. CDR1 and CDR2 (germline): SGHTA, FQGNSA. There are 13 residues in the CDR3. V lost 5 bases and J lost 5, with 10 bases in between. The CDR3 reads CASSTPTNNEQFF. CDR3 DNA: TGTGCCAGCAGCACACCCACTAACAATGAGCAGTTCTTC. Full variable domain (missing parts from reference TRBV7-2 and TRBJ2-1): GAGVSQSPSNKVTEKGKDVELRCDPISGHTALYWYRQSLGQGLEFLIYFQGNSAPDKSGLPSDRFSAERTGGSVSTLTIQRTQQEDSAVYLCASSTPTNNEQFFGPGTRLTVL.

The sample holds a few counts of this clonotype. The chain joins TRBV5-4 to TRBJ2-2, with TRBD1 matching over 7 bases. The V gene end was trimmed by 4 bases and the J gene end by 5 bases; junction bases not matched to a gene: 5. The CDR3 extends over 14 amino acids. Germline-derived CDR1 and CDR2 are SGHNT and YYREEE (reference sequence). The CDR3 DNA is TGTGCCAGCAGCGTCCAGACAGGGACCGGGGAGCTGTTTTTT. It is translated as CASSVQTGTGELFF.

Note on this clonotype: A single base separates this from a much larger clone, so it may be a read error. The chain carries TRBV9 and TRBJ2-3; 9 bases map to TRBD1. CDR3 size: 16 residues. Germline-derived CDR1 and CDR2 are SGDLS and YYNGEE. V was clipped by 4 bases and J by 7 bases; unmatched bases: 13. CDR3 nucleotides: TGTGCCAGCAGCTCCCGGGACAGGGAGTTTGAAAATACGCAGTATTTT. Its translation: CASSSRDREFENTQYF. Variable domain in full (rest from reference TRBV9 and TRBJ2-3): DSGVTQTPKHLITATGQRVTLRCSPRSGDLSVYWYQQSLDQGLQFLIQYYNGEERAKGNILERFSAQQFPDLHSELNLSSLELGDSALYFCASSSRDREFENTQYFGPGTRLTVL.

This clonotype has ten or more counts. V is TRBV28 and J is TRBJ1-6, with D perhaps TRBD1 (5 bases). This CDR3 comprises 14 residues. Germline loops: CDR1 MDHEN, CDR2 SYDVKM. The V gene lost 5 bases and the J gene lost 7 bases, with 12 bases spanning the gap. The CDR3 coding sequence is TGTGCCAGCAGTCTAGGGACGGCAAATTCACCCCTCCACTTT. This encodes CASSLGTANSPLHF.

Concerning this clonotype itself: A much more abundant neighbour one base away suggests this may be a read error. V usage is TRBV10-3 and J usage is TRBJ2-2; 10 bases align to TRBD1. CDR1 ENHRY and CDR2 SYGVKD come from the germline V gene. The CDR3 loop spans 16 amino acids. CDR3 sequence: CAISEGTGADAGGLFF. The CDR3, as DNA: TGTGCCATCAGTGAAGGGACAGGGGCGGACGCCGGGGGGCTGTTTTTT.

This clonotype was observed at least ten times. The chain combines TRBV20-1 with TRBJ1-2; TRBD1 might be the D (5 bases). V lost 0 bases, J lost 2 bases, and 10 bases lay in between. The germline V gene has CDR1 DFQATT and CDR2 SNEGSKA (reference sequence). CDR3 size: 14 residues. The CDR3 nucleotides read TGCAGTGCTAGAGAACGGGGGGTGAACTATGGCTACACCTTC. Residues: CSARERGVNYGYTF.

This clonotype was detected ten times or more. This chain uses TRBV5-4 with TRBJ2-3, with D tentatively TRBD2 (6 bases). Germline V gene sequence: CDR1 SGHNT, CDR2 YYREEE (reference sequence). V was pared by 3 bases and J by 6 bases, with 14 bases between. The CDR3 sequence is 14 residues long. The DNA of the CDR3 is TGTGCCAGCAGCTCCCGACTAGAGGGGGATACGCAGTATTTT. Protein product: CASSSRLEGDTQYF.

The V gene is TRBV19, the J gene TRBJ1-2, with 9 bases lining up with TRBD1. The germline gives CDR1 LNHDA, CDR2 SQIVND (reference sequence). The CDR3 runs to 17 residues. Trimming cost V 5 bases and J 0 bases; bases outside gene matches: 10. CDR3 region: CASSSDKTGGANYGYTF. The CDR3 region has the DNA TGTGCCAGTAGTTCCGACAAAACAGGGGGCGCTAACTATGGCTACACCTTC.

This clonotype showed up many times. The chain employs TRBV20-1 and TRBJ1-3; no firm D call. Per the germline V gene, CDR1 is DFQATT and CDR2 is SNEGSKA (reference sequence). Trimming stripped 4 bases from V and 4 bases from J, with 5 bases between. The CDR3 totals 11 residues. CDR3 sequence: CSAIFGNTIYF. The CDR3 nucleotides read TGCAGTGCTATTTTCGGAAACACCATATATTTT.

The J gene is TRBJ2-3, the V gene TRBV28, with unresolved D. The CDR3 runs to 11 residues. Germline CDR1 is MDHEN and CDR2 is SYDVKM. V lost 5 bases to trimming and J lost 4 bases, with 4 bases between them. The CDR3: CASSKADTQYF. CDR3 bases: TGTGCCAGCAGTAAGGCAGATACGCAGTATTTT.

This clonotype was seen many times. The chain has TRBV5-5 and TRBJ1-2; the match to TRBD1 covers 7 bases. The germline V gene encodes CDR1 SGHKS and CDR2 YYEKEE (reference sequence). Losses at the gene ends were 0 bases for V and 7 bases for J; bases not matched to a gene: 3. This CDR3 contains 13 residues. The CDR3 loop is CASSLDRGIGYTF. DNA of the CDR3: TGTGCCAGCAGCTTGGACAGGGGAATTGGCTACACCTTC.

This clonotype was seen many times. The V call is TRBV11-2, the J call TRBJ2-3, with 7 nucleotides matching TRBD1. The CDR3 has 12 amino acids. Germline values: CDR1 SGHAT, CDR2 FQNNGV. The trim removed 5 bases at V and 6 bases at J, leaving 2 bases unmatched. The CDR3 here is CASSLGQDTQYF. DNA for the CDR3: TGTGCCAGCAGCCTGGGACAGGATACGCAGTATTTT.

This clonotype has a count of ten or more. This chain connects TRBV19 to TRBJ1-6, with 7 bases lining up with TRBD1. V was clipped by 0 bases and J by 6 bases; unmatched bases: 5. CDR1 is LNHDA and CDR2 is SQIVND in the germline V gene (reference sequence). CDR3 length equals 16 residues. CDR3 sequence (DNA): TGTGCCAGTAGTATAGAACCGGGACAGTTTAATTCACCCCTCCACTTT. The encoded protein is CASSIEPGQFNSPLHF.

This clonotype was observed at least ten times. The chain combines TRBV20-1 with TRBJ1-6; D gene uncertain. The CDR3 is 12 residues long. Germline values: CDR1 DFQATT, CDR2 SNEGSKA (reference sequence). The V and J ends lost 0 bases and 7 bases respectively, with 4 bases between them. The CDR3 DNA follows: TGCAGTGCTAGAGAACAGAATTCACCCCTCCACTTT. Translation gives CSAREQNSPLHF.